A selection of T cell receptor beta chains follows, all from one sample in a study of early T cells in non-severe SARS-CoV-2 infection. One entry per CDR3 protein, called by TCRdb with MiXCR from the 5' RACE reads. This sample has 68,000 or so distinct CDR3 sequences; 9% to 15% occur once, and the top ten carry under 2%. The sequenced sample consisted of whole blood. The receptors come from an adult who was a healthcare worker with PCR-confirmed SARS-CoV-2 infection or an uninfected control (not recorded which). The CDR3 runs from the conserved cysteine through the conserved F or W. D genes are given only for firm matches. Where a row states a size, it is once, few, many or the class of an expanded clone; other rows omit it.

-,TRBJ2-3,-,TRBV29-1,CSVDGLTVSKGLPMSTDTQYF,TGCAGCGTTGACGGCTTGACGGTATCGAAGGGACTTCCAATGTCCACAGATACGCAGTATTTT
few,TRBJ2-3,-,TRBV19,CASKVGTYTDTQYF,TGTGCCAGTAAGGTGGGCACCTACACAGATACGCAGTATTTT
-,TRBJ1-3,-,TRBV12-3/TRBV12-4,CASSFWGPSGNTIYF,TGTGCCAGCAGTTTCTGGGGGCCGTCCGGAAACACCATATATTTT
few,TRBJ2-1,TRBD1,TRBV5-1,CASSLRTGGGEQFF,TGCGCCAGCAGCCTCAGGACAGGGGGCGGTGAGCAGTTCTTC
few,TRBJ2-1,-,TRBV7-6,CASSPRGANYNEQFF,TGTGCCAGCAGCCCACGAGGGGCCAACTACAATGAGCAGTTCTTC
few,TRBJ2-3,-,TRBV11-1,CASSHRADTQYF,TGTGCCAGCAGCCATAGAGCAGATACGCAGTATTTT
many,TRBJ2-7,TRBD1,TRBV6-2/TRBV6-3,CASSYTGGQGYEQYF,TGTGCCAGCAGTTACACCGGGGGACAGGGGTACGAGCAGTACTTC
few,TRBJ1-5,-,TRBV19,CASSTAFANQPQHF,TGTGCCAGTAGTACCGCCTTCGCCAATCAGCCCCAGCATTTT
few,TRBJ2-7,-,TRBV9,CASSPRTESSYEQYF,TGTGCCAGCAGCCCCCGGACAGAGAGCTCCTACGAGCAGTACTTC
many,TRBJ2-2,-,TRBV7-2,CASSLVGGVNTGELFF,TGTGCCAGCAGCTTGGTCGGGGGAGTGAACACCGGGGAGCTGTTTTTT
many,TRBJ1-1,-,TRBV7-7,CASSLRPGTEAFF,TGTGCTAGCAGCTTAAGGCCGGGTACTGAAGCTTTCTTT
many,TRBJ2-3,-,TRBV7-9,CASSLLLWEKEADTQYF,TGTGCCAGCAGCCTTTTATTATGGGAGAAGGAGGCAGATACGCAGTATTTT
few,TRBJ2-1,TRBD2,TRBV7-9,CASSLFLAGGLRQFF,TGTGCCAGCAGCTTATTCCTAGCGGGGGGCTTACGGCAGTTCTTC
few,TRBJ2-1,TRBD1,TRBV20-1,CSAVPGQANNEQFF,TGCAGTGCTGTTCCGGGACAGGCTAACAATGAGCAGTTCTTC
few,TRBJ2-6,-,TRBV2,CASSEIRGGANVLTF,TGTGCCAGCAGTGAAATCAGGGGAGGAGCCAACGTCCTGACTTTC
few,TRBJ1-4,-,TRBV9,CASSPGGGSNEKLFF,TGTGCCAGCAGCCCTGGAGGGGGGTCCAATGAAAAACTGTTTTTT
-,TRBJ2-3,TRBD2,TRBV30,CAWSSLSWGGASSTDTQYF,TGTGCCTGGAGCTCTCTCTCCTGGGGGGGAGCTTCTAGCACAGATACGCAGTATTTT
few,TRBJ2-2,-,TRBV12-3/TRBV12-4,CASTLARNGELFF,TGTGCCAGCACCTTAGCTCGGAACGGGGAGCTGTTTTTT
-,TRBJ2-3,TRBD2,TRBV29-1,CSVHSGGALDTQYF,TGCAGCGTTCATAGCGGGGGGGCTTTAGATACGCAGTATTTT
medium-sized,TRBJ1-3,-,TRBV20-1,CSAMPGKGHTIYF,TGCAGTGCTATGCCAGGGAAGGGGCACACCATATATTTT
-,TRBJ2-3,TRBD2,TRBV15,CATGRGGLTDTQYF,TGTGCCACCGGACGGGGGGGCCTCACAGATACGCAGTATTTT
-,TRBJ1-2,-,TRBV6-1,CASSLKRTEANYGYTF,TGTGCCAGCAGCCTTAAAAGGACTGAAGCTAACTATGGCTACACCTTC
many,TRBJ1-1,-,TRBV7-2,CASSLGGRGNAEAFF,TGTGCCAGCAGCTTAGGGGGCAGGGGTAACGCTGAAGCTTTCTTT
-,TRBJ2-1,-,TRBV7-6,CASSSRGGGDEQFF,TGTGCCAGCAGCTCTAGAGGTGGGGGCGATGAGCAGTTCTTC
once,TRBJ1-1,-,TRBV29-1,CCQDEPRAFF,TGCTGCCAAGACGAGCCACGAGCTTTCTTT
many,TRBJ1-4,-,TRBV18,CASSLTTGVGEKLFF,TGTGCCAGCTCCCTTACAACGGGGGTAGGAGAAAAACTGTTTTTT
few,TRBJ1-4,-,TRBV12-3/TRBV12-4,CASSPTLWDEKLFF,TGTGCCAGCAGTCCGACGCTGTGGGATGAAAAACTGTTTTTT
few,TRBJ2-2,-,TRBV30,CAWNRAGASNTGELFF,TGTGCCTGGAATCGGGCGGGGGCCTCGAACACCGGGGAGCTGTTTTTT
many,TRBJ1-1,-,TRBV12-3/TRBV12-4,CASSFLAGTEAFF,TGTGCCAGCAGTTTTTTGGCCGGCACTGAAGCTTTCTTT
many,TRBJ2-3,TRBD2,TRBV12-3/TRBV12-4,CASSLPTIQRGAGGDTQYF,TGTGCCAGCAGTTTACCCACGATCCAGCGGGGGGCGGGGGGAGATACGCAGTATTTT
few,TRBJ2-1,TRBD2,TRBV7-6,CASSLLAGTSYNEQFF,TGTGCCAGCAGCTTACTAGCGGGGACTTCCTACAATGAGCAGTTCTTC
few,TRBJ2-7,-,TRBV20-1,CSARGPPSHYSYEQYF,TGCAGTGCTAGAGGGCCCCCATCACACTACTCCTACGAGCAGTACTTC
-,TRBJ1-3,-,TRBV5-1,CASGDPKHGNTIYF,TGCGCCAGCGGGGATCCCAAACATGGAAACACCATATATTTT
-,TRBJ1-4,TRBD1,TRBV20-1,CSARGRGQGHTPNEKLFF,TGCAGTGCTAGAGGAAGGGGACAGGGACACACACCTAATGAAAAACTGTTTTTT
-,TRBJ2-5,-,TRBV10-1,CASSESLGLHVETQYF,TGCGCCAGCAGTGAATCACTAGGACTACACGTTGAGACCCAGTACTTC
-,TRBJ2-7,-,TRBV21-1,CASSKARDSSYEQYF,TGTGCCAGCAGCAAAGCAAGGGACAGCTCCTACGAGCAGTACTTC
many,TRBJ1-2,-,TRBV12-5,CASGLAGHIFNYGYTF,TGTGCTAGTGGTTTGGCAGGACATATATTCAACTATGGCTACACCTTC
few,TRBJ2-5,-,TRBV20-1,CSARESGRETQYF,TGCAGTGCTAGAGAGTCGGGACGGGAGACCCAGTACTTC
-,TRBJ2-5,TRBD2,TRBV7-8,CASSLVVAGGTQETQYF,TGTGCCAGCAGCTTAGTAGTGGCGGGGGGGACACAAGAGACCCAGTACTTC
few,TRBJ2-5,TRBD2,TRBV7-2,CASSLGPGLAVQETQYF,TGTGCCAGCAGCTTAGGCCCGGGGCTAGCGGTTCAAGAGACCCAGTACTTC
-,TRBJ2-7,-,TRBV20-1,CSARGTREQYF,TGCAGTGCTAGGGGGACGCGCGAGCAGTACTTC
many,TRBJ1-2,TRBD1,TRBV20-1,CSASTGTNYGYTF,TGCAGTGCCTCGACAGGGACCAACTATGGCTACACCTTC
few,TRBJ1-2,-,TRBV6-6,CASTPDYGYTF,TGTGCCAGCACTCCGGACTATGGCTACACCTTC
-,TRBJ2-1,-,TRBV14,CASSLAGVNEQFF,TGTGCCAGCAGCCTCGCAGGGGTCAATGAGCAGTTCTTC
many,TRBJ2-5,TRBD2,TRBV6-6,CASSTGGLGRETQYF,TGTGCCAGCAGTACGGGGGGGCTAGGGAGAGAGACCCAGTACTTC
few,TRBJ2-1,-,TRBV4-3,CASSQELPAGTPSYNEQFF,TGCGCCAGCAGCCAAGAATTACCGGCCGGGACACCATCCTACAATGAGCAGTTCTTC
many,TRBJ2-5,-,TRBV7-6,CASSLGNQETQYF,TGTGCCAGCAGCCTGGGGAACCAAGAGACCCAGTACTTC
-,TRBJ1-1,-,TRBV28,CASSSANTEAFF,TGTGCCAGCAGTTCTGCGAACACTGAAGCTTTCTTT
few,TRBJ2-7,-,TRBV7-2,CASSPRMSEQYF,TGTGCCAGCAGCCCACGGATGTCCGAGCAGTACTTC
many,TRBJ1-5,TRBD1,TRBV6-5,CASRIQGAGQPQHF,TGTGCCAGCAGAATACAGGGGGCCGGCCAGCCCCAGCATTTT
-,TRBJ2-5,-,TRBV20-1,CSARKSETQYF,TGCAGTGCCAGGAAATCGGAGACCCAGTACTTC
-,TRBJ2-3,-,TRBV7-9,CASTGDTQYF,TGTGCCAGCACCGGAGATACGCAGTATTTT
-,TRBJ2-5,-,TRBV5-1,CARSLAKETQYF,TGCGCTCGATCCTTGGCGAAAGAGACCCAGTACTTC